This T cell receptor (beta chain) was retrieved from a study of blood T cells in healthy people across ages. Study-level points and caveats: Using unsorted PBMCs precluded a conclusive naive versus antigen-experienced comparison. Naive T cell percentage showed a strong correlation with the diversity of TCR beta.

J lost 0 bases, V lost 10 bases, and 4 bases had no gene match. Per germline, CDR1 ENHRY and CDR2 SYGVKD. The CDR3 covers 14 residues. Details on this clonotype: Its antigen remains unidentified.

Using a J-beta primer mix together with a sample-barcoded 5' primer, a second PCR was run for roughly 6 to 11 cycles. TCRdb ran MiXCR on the 5' RACE reads and lists one entry per CDR3 protein. The profile shows around 900,000 distinct CDR3 sequences, just over 50% of them singletons. Individuals who donated were healthy Caucasians from Russia aged roughly 6 to 90. Drawn from each donor were approximately 9.2 milliliters of peripheral blood. The specimen sequenced was blood. This sequence originates from a woman in her fifties or sixties in good health. This chain links TRBV10-3 with TRBJ2-7, with TRBD2 matching over 12 bases. CDR3 in DNA: TGTGCCACCGCGACTAGCGGGAGCTCCTACGAGCAGTACTTC. Translated, it gives CATATSGSSYEQYF.